These 17 T cell receptor beta chains came from one sample sequenced in a study of beta chain features in type 1 diabetes listed by TCRdb under 2018. Library generation was performed with the immunoSEQ multiplex PCR assay. The High Capacity cDNA Reverse Transcription Kit was used to reverse transcribe all of the isolated RNA, meaning that expressed TCRB transcripts were what got sequenced. TCRdb provides this immuneACCESS table in a form limited to in-frame rearrangements. Some clones are lacking; in checked studies, under half of them reflect an unresolved V gene, and why the rest are absent is not known. Recorded for this sample are about 250,000 clones; roughly 14% of them occurred a single time. The ten largest clones take up 0.025% to 0.03% of the sample. Sequencing was performed on naive CD4+ T cells from blood. This sample's cell subset or site label indicates: true naive CD4+ T cells. The receptors were sampled from a woman aged 40 to 49 in good health.

The chain has TRBV2 and TRBJ1-5, with 12 bases matching TRBD1. CDR3 length equals 18 residues. The ends lost 7 bases at V and 6 bases at J; junction bases unmatched: 16. From germline, CDR1 is SNHLY and CDR2 FYNNEI. CDR3 sequence reads: CASMLDRDRGRVSQPQHF. CDR3 DNA: TGTGCCAGCATGTTGGATAGGGACAGGGGGCGCGTGAGTCAGCCCCAGCATTTT.

The chain has TRBV11-2 and TRBJ1-2; D is perhaps TRBD1 (6 bases). Germline-derived CDR1 and CDR2 are SGHAT and FQNNGV. CDR3 length: 16 amino acids. The germline V and J ends were trimmed by 5 bases and 2 bases, with 18 bases remaining between them. The chain's CDR3 is CASSPVRDTLNYGYTF. DNA of the CDR3: TGTGCCAGCAGCCCGGTTCGGGACACCCTGAACTATGGCTACACCTTC.

This clone was seen more than once but under ten times. The genes are TRBV7-2 and TRBJ1-2; 9 bases align to TRBD1. CDR3 length: 13 residues. V lost 4 bases and J lost 8; bases outside the gene matches: 5. Germline V gene data show CDR1 as SGHTA and CDR2 as FQGNSA. As DNA, the CDR3 is TGTGCCAGCAGCTCCTTACAGGGGGCGGGCTACACCTTC. This encodes CASSSLQGAGYTF.

J is TRBJ1-4 and V is TRBV5-1; D remains unclear. In germline, CDR1 is SGHRS, CDR2 YFSETQ. The CDR3 length is 15 residues. With 6 bases removed from V and 7 bases from J, the gap between germline ends came to 19 bases. Here the CDR3 DNA reads TGCGCCAGCACCGAAACAGCAGTGGATCGTGAAAAACTGTTTTTT. The encoded protein is CASTETAVDREKLFF.

This clone was counted a single time. The chain couples TRBV27 to TRBJ1-2, with 7 bases aligning to TRBD1. The trim removed 6 bases at V and 8 bases at J, leaving 12 bases unmatched. CDR3 length equals 14 residues. Germline CDR1 MNHEY, CDR2 SMNVEV (reference sequence). CDR3 nucleotides: TGTGCCAGCAGGACCGACAGGGAGCCGATCGGCTACACCTTC. Translation: CASRTDREPIGYTF.

The genes are TRBV11-2 and TRBJ2-2; weak D call: TRBD1 (6 bases). V lost 5 bases and J lost 5, with 12 bases in between. The CDR3 has 14 residues. CDR1 is SGHAT and CDR2 is FQNNGV in the germline V gene. The CDR3 DNA follows: TGTGCCAGCAGCCCGATAGACAGGACCGGGGAGCTGTTTTTT. Protein sequence: CASSPIDRTGELFF.

There are a few counts of this clone. The rearrangement joins TRBV10-3 to TRBJ2-3; the match to TRBD2 covers 7 bases. Per germline, CDR1 ENHRY and CDR2 SYGVKD. Germline trimming cut 7 bases from V and 0 bases from J; bases unmatched to any gene: 1. This CDR3 spans 13 amino acids. DNA for the CDR3: TGTGCCATCACGGGGGGAAGCACAGATACGCAGTATTTT. Translation gives CAITGGSTDTQYF.

The chain employs TRBV9 and TRBJ2-2; TRBD1 is a possible D gene (6 bases). The CDR3 covers 16 residues. Germline V gene sequence: CDR1 SGDLS, CDR2 YYNGEE. Trimming left V 4 bases short and J 5 bases short, with 18 bases between. CDR3 in amino acids: CASSPAIVDRTGELFF. CDR3 DNA: TGTGCCAGCAGCCCCGCTATTGTAGACAGGACCGGGGAGCTGTTTTTT. The complete variable domain, with remaining parts taken from reference TRBV9 and TRBJ2-2, reads DSGVTQTPKHLITATGQRVTLRCSPRSGDLSVYWYQQSLDQGLQFLIQYYNGEERAKGNILERFSAQQFPDLHSELNLSSLELGDSALYFCASSPAIVDRTGELFFGEGSRLTVL.

The chain employs TRBV25-1 and TRBJ2-5, with 11 bases aligning to TRBD2. CDR3 length: 15 residues. The germline CDR1 and CDR2 sequences are MGHDK and SYGVNS. V shed 4 bases, J shed 5 bases, and the junction held 6 bases outside the gene matches. The CDR3 DNA reads TGTGCCAGCAGTGTGGCTAGCGGGGGGCGGGAGACCCAGTACTTC. This codes for CASSVASGGRETQYF.

This clone was detected a few times. V gene TRBV27 combines with J gene TRBJ2-1, with 10 nucleotides matching TRBD1. Trimming took 5 bases from V and 2 from J; bases not matched to a gene: 3. The length of the CDR3 is 15 residues. In germline, CDR1 is MNHEY, CDR2 SMNVEV (reference sequence). CDR3 residues: CASSQTGGTYNEQFF. The DNA of the CDR3 is TGTGCCAGCAGTCAGACAGGGGGCACCTACAATGAGCAGTTCTTC.

This clone was counted a few times. The chain carries TRBV7-9 and TRBJ2-6, with 14 bases lining up with TRBD2. J lost 1 base, V lost 5 bases, and 4 bases had no gene match. CDR3 length equals 18 residues. Germline assignment: CDR1 SEHNR and CDR2 FQNEAQ (reference sequence). CDR3 sequence: CASSPTSGGASGANVLTF. The CDR3 nucleotides read TGTGCCAGCAGCCCGACTAGCGGGGGGGCTTCTGGGGCCAACGTCCTGACTTTC.

As to this clone: No conserved phenylalanine or tryptophan ends this CDR3, so it is likely a read error. Because the CDR3's place on the DNA is in doubt, the DNA is left out and the CDR3 is given as listed by TCRdb. The chain's CDR3 is CAKRLSARG. V gene TRBV21-1 combines with J gene TRBJ2-3; the DNA was not used to check the table's D call, TRBD2. TRBV21-1 is labeled a pseudogene. The CDR3 numbers 9 amino acids, ends counted.

This clone was detected a few times. V is TRBV12-5 and J is TRBJ2-3; tentative D call: TRBD2 (6 bases). The V end lost 0 bases, the J end lost 0 bases, and 19 bases lay between the germline ends. The CDR3 totals 19 residues. Looked up from germline, CDR1 is LGHNT and CDR2 is FRNRAP. CDR3 bases: TGTGCTAGTGGTTTGGTAACGTGGGAGGTCGGGTTTAGCACAGATACGCAGTATTTT. Translating gives CASGLVTWEVGFSTDTQYF.

The chain combines TRBV27 with TRBJ1-5; a possible D gene is TRBD1 (5 bases). Germline loops: CDR1 MNHEY, CDR2 SMNVEV (reference sequence). The V end lost 6 bases, the J end lost 4 bases, and 10 bases lay between the germline ends. The CDR3 is 13 residues long. For the CDR3, the DNA is TGTGCCAGCAGCGACAGCTTAAATCAGCCCCAGCATTTT. It yields the protein CASSDSLNQPQHF.

This clone has only a few counts. CDR3 sequence: CASRTGAAGNQPQHF. CDR3 sequence (DNA): TGTGCCAGCAGAACAGGGGCCGCGGGCAATCAGCCCCAGCATTTT. This rearrangement joins TRBV6-5 to TRBJ1-5; 7 bases fit TRBD1. Per the germline V gene, CDR1 is MNHEY and CDR2 is SVGAGI. This CDR3 is built from 15 residues. The junction had 7 bases not matched to a gene; V was cut back by 6 bases and J by 2 bases.

The chain is built from TRBV19 and TRBJ1-1; perhaps TRBD1 as D (6 bases). Trimming took 4 bases from V and 5 from J, leaving 14 bases between them. The CDR3 has 14 residues. Per germline, CDR1 LNHDA and CDR2 SQIVND (reference sequence). CDR3 in amino acids: CASSTHRERTEAFF. The CDR3 bases are TGTGCCAGTAGTACCCACAGGGAGCGGACTGAAGCTTTCTTT. Full variable domain (outside the CDR3, taken from reference TRBV19 and TRBJ1-1): DGGITQSPKYLFRKEGQNVTLSCEQNLNHDAMYWYRQDPGQGLRLIYYSQIVNDFQKGDIAEGYSVSREKKESFPLTVTSAQKNPTAFYLCASSTHRERTEAFFGQGTRLTVV.

This clone was observed a few times. V and J are TRBV13 and TRBJ2-1, with a possible D match to TRBD2 (6 bases). The CDR3 extends over 12 amino acids. Germline-derived CDR1 and CDR2 are PRHDT and FYEKMQ (reference sequence). The V end was cut by 5 bases, the J end by 7 bases, with 9 bases between. CDR3 residues: CASSLRENEQFF. For the CDR3, the DNA is TGTGCCAGCAGCCTCCGGGAGAATGAGCAGTTCTTC.